This TCR beta chain was identified in a study of blood T cell repertoires in COVID-19. Study overall: Italy, Spain and the United States were the sources of the convalescent and acute COVID-19 samples. The cDNA or gDNA used as material had been derived from T cells, B-cell-depleted T cells, or PBMCs.

V was shortened by 3 bases and J by 2 bases, with 18 bases between the two germline ends. CDR3 length: 17 residues. The germline V gene encodes CDR1 SGDLS and CDR2 YYNGEE. Per the original methods: From reference gene primer amplification, estimates of nucleated cell counts were derived. This table comes from immunoSEQ multiplex PCR, and its TCRdb copy is limited to in-frame clones, with some not included. V and J calls and clone size follow that table, whereas D and trimming were derived from the DNA. The repertoire includes about 110,000 clones, 88% of them detected once, and over 2% sits in the top ten.

The rearrangement joins TRBV9 to TRBJ1-3; TRBD1 is a possible D gene (6 bases). This receptor was obtained from a human donor in a cohort sampled during active COVID-19. Source material: peripheral blood. CDR3 DNA sequence: TGTGCCAGCAGCGAGCCCTCCGAACAGGGTGCTGGAAACACCATATATTTT. This gives the protein CASSEPSEQGAGNTIYF.